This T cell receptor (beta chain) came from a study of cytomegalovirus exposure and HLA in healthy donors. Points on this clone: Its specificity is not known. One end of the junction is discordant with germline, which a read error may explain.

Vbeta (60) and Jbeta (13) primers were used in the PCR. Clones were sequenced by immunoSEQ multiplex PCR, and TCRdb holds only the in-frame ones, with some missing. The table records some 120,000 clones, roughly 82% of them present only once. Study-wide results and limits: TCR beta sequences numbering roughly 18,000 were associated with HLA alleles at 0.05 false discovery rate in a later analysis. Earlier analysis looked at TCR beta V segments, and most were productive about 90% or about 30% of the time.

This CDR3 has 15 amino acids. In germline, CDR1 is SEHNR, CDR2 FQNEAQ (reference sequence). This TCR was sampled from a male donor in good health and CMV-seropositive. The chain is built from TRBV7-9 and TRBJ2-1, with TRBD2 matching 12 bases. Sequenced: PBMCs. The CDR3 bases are TGTTCCAGCAGCCTACTAGCGGGGGGCTCCAATGAGCAGTTCTTC. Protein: CSSSLLAGGSNEQFF.